The 31 T cell receptor beta chains in this list originate from one sample, sequenced in a study of cytotoxic CD8 clonotypes in ibrutinib-treated CLL. Libraries were prepared by immunoSEQ multiplex PCR; TCRdb keeps only in-frame clonotypes and omits some of them. The sample includes 45,000 to 50,000 clones, roughly 53% of them seen just once. Sample: PBMCs, taken after 12 months of ibrutinib treatment. These receptors were obtained from a human donor with chronic lymphocytic leukemia.

The rearrangement uses TRBV5-6 and TRBJ2-6, with no clear D. This CDR3 has 16 residues. V was cut by 2 bases and J by 0 bases, with 9 bases left in between. CDR1 is SGHDT and CDR2 is YYEEEE in the germline V gene. Here the CDR3 reads CASSLGRASGANVLTF. DNA of the CDR3: TGTGCCAGCAGCTTAGGCCGGGCCTCTGGGGCCAACGTCCTGACTTTC.

The chain couples TRBV5-1 to TRBJ1-3; weak D call: TRBD1 (5 bases). V shed 7 bases and J shed 0 bases, with 14 bases lying between them. This CDR3 is built from 15 residues. The germline V gene has CDR1 SGHRS and CDR2 YFSETQ. CDR3 in DNA: TGCGCCAGCCGGTTTGGGGACGACTCTGGAAACACCATATATTTT. Encoded protein: CASRFGDDSGNTIYF.

The chain recombines TRBV4-1 with TRBJ2-3, with 9 bases that match TRBD2. CDR1 MGHRA and CDR2 YSYEKL come from the germline V gene. J was trimmed by 0 bases and V by 3 bases; bases with no gene match: 4. The CDR3 totals 16 residues. In DNA, the CDR3 is TGCGCCAGCAGCCACCTGGGACTAGCTAGCACAGATACGCAGTATTTT. This sequence encodes CASSHLGLASTDTQYF.

The chain couples TRBV28 to TRBJ2-1; 9 bases align to TRBD1. CDR3 size: 14 residues. Per the germline V gene, CDR1 is MDHEN and CDR2 is SYDVKM. The junction had 4 bases not matched to a gene; V was cut back by 3 bases and J by 7 bases. In DNA form, the CDR3 reads TGTGCCAGCAGTTTGGGACAGGGTGTAAATGAGCAGTTCTTC. Protein product: CASSLGQGVNEQFF.

The chain joins TRBV19 to TRBJ2-7; maybe TRBD2 (5 bases). Germline values: CDR1 LNHDA, CDR2 SQIVND (reference sequence). The CDR3 covers 13 residues. V lost 5 bases and J lost 1, with 9 bases in between. CDR3 protein: CASSPGKSYEQYF. CDR3 nucleotide sequence: TGTGCCAGTAGTCCGGGGAAATCCTACGAGCAGTACTTC.

This chain joins TRBV5-1 and TRBJ2-1; D gene ambiguous. Germline values: CDR1 SGHRS, CDR2 YFSETQ. The V end lost 4 bases, the J end lost 0 bases, and 11 bases lay between the germline ends. The CDR3 totals 15 residues. The CDR3, as DNA: TGCGCCAGCAGCGGAATGGGGTTCTCCTACAATGAGCAGTTCTTC. The encoded protein is CASSGMGFSYNEQFF.

The rearrangement uses TRBV6-4 and TRBJ2-1; 13 positions agree with TRBD2. From germline, CDR1 is MRHNA and CDR2 SNTAGT. The CDR3 has 14 residues. The V segment lost 6 bases and the J segment 6 bases; nucleotides outside the gene matches: 2. CDR3 DNA: TGTGCCAGCAGCAGACTAGCGGGAGGCAATGAGCAGTTCTTC. Translation gives CASSRLAGGNEQFF.

The chain couples TRBV19 to TRBJ1-2; no firm D call. Germline lookup yields CDR1 LNHDA and CDR2 SQIVND (reference sequence). The CDR3 has 15 amino acids. Trimming removed 5 bases at V and 0 bases at J, with 13 bases between. The CDR3 spells CASSAAHSPNYGYTF. CDR3 DNA sequence: TGTGCCAGTAGTGCTGCCCACAGTCCTAACTATGGCTACACCTTC.

CDR3 coding DNA: TGCAGCGTTGGTTCGGGTAGTCCCTTGAACACTGAAGCTTTCTTT. It encodes CSVGSGSPLNTEAFF. The chain recombines TRBV29-1 with TRBJ1-1; no definite D call. With 4 bases removed from V and 0 bases from J, the gap between germline ends came to 15 bases. This CDR3 has 15 residues. Germline V gene data show CDR1 as SQVTM and CDR2 as ANQGSEA.

This chain joins TRBV5-6 and TRBJ2-3; D is unresolved. The length of the CDR3 is 16 residues. Trimming took off 1 base at V and 2 bases at J, with 14 bases between the two ends. The V gene's germline CDR1 is SGHDT and CDR2 YYEEEE. The CDR3 loop is CASSLMGGLNTDTQYF. The CDR3 DNA follows: TGTGCCAGCAGCTTGATGGGCGGCCTGAACACAGATACGCAGTATTTT.

V usage is TRBV27 and J usage is TRBJ2-2; TRBD2 agrees at 14 bases. The length of the CDR3 is 15 residues. Germline CDR1 and CDR2: MNHEY and SMNVEV (reference sequence). The J segment lost 6 bases and the V segment lost 5 bases, leaving 2 bases of the junction unmatched. This chain's CDR3 is CASSKGLAGAGELFF. CDR3 bases: TGTGCCAGCAGTAAGGGACTAGCGGGAGCCGGGGAGCTGTTTTTT.

The V and J genes are TRBV5-6 and TRBJ2-7; no clear D gene. Germline V gene sequence: CDR1 SGHDT, CDR2 YYEEEE. The V end was cut by 7 bases, the J end by 5 bases, with 13 bases between. CDR3 size: 12 residues. The CDR3 nucleotides read TGTGCCAGCGGCGAACTGACCGACGAGCAGTACTTC. Its protein product is CASGELTDEQYF.

The rearrangement links TRBV7-8 to TRBJ2-3; maybe TRBD2 (6 bases). CDR1 is SGHVS, CDR2 FQNEAQ, per germline. The ends were cut back, 3 bases at V and 3 bases at J, with 13 bases in the middle. CDR3 size: 15 residues. The chain's CDR3 is CASSLGGRGTDTQYF. In DNA form, the CDR3 reads TGTGCCAGCAGCTTGGGAGGCCGGGGAACAGATACGCAGTATTTT.

This clone turned up a few times. The gene calls are TRBV28 and TRBJ2-7, with D possibly called TRBD1 or TRBD2 (6 bases each). This CDR3 spans 15 amino acids. V dropped 7 bases and J dropped 2 bases, with 18 bases sitting between them. Per the germline V gene, CDR1 is MDHEN and CDR2 is SYDVKM. The CDR3 DNA sequence: TGTGCCAGCAAAGGGGGGTCTACAGGAGCCTACGAGCAGTACTTC. As protein: CASKGGSTGAYEQYF.

The CDR3 sequence: CASTDGAGANVLTF. The CDR3 DNA reads as TGCGCCAGCACCGACGGGGCTGGGGCCAACGTCCTGACTTTC. The chain joins TRBV10-2 to TRBJ2-6; TRBD2 is a possible D gene (5 bases). Per germline, CDR1 WSHSY and CDR2 SAAADI. Trimming took 7 bases from V and 2 from J, leaving 9 bases between them. The CDR3 has 14 residues.

J is TRBJ2-6 and V is TRBV11-3; D may be TRBD1 (6 bases). The CDR3 is 15 residues long. Trimming stripped 4 bases from V and 2 bases from J, with 9 bases between. CDR1 and CDR2 from the germline V gene are SGHNT and YENEEA. The CDR3 reads CASSSSGAGANVLTF. Here the CDR3 DNA reads TGTGCCAGCAGCTCATCAGGGGCTGGGGCCAACGTCCTGACTTTC.

The chain carries TRBV27 and TRBJ2-5; the D gene is possibly TRBD2 (7 bases). Germline V gene sequence: CDR1 MNHEY, CDR2 SMNVEV (reference sequence). V was shortened by 6 bases and J by 3 bases, with 11 bases between the two germline ends. This CDR3 spans 13 amino acids. The CDR3 reads CASRGGTKETQYF. In DNA form, the CDR3 reads TGTGCCAGCAGGGGAGGGACAAAAGAGACCCAGTACTTC.

In its sample, this clone was seen a few times. The chain recombines TRBV2 with TRBJ2-7, with D possibly called TRBD1 or TRBD2 (6 bases each). This CDR3 has 16 amino acids. Per germline, CDR1 SNHLY and CDR2 FYNNEI. Trimming removed 1 base at V and 2 bases at J, with 15 bases between. Written as DNA, the CDR3 is TGTGCCAGCAGTGAAGGTTCGGGGGACACCCCCTACGAGCAGTACTTC. Amino acid sequence: CASSEGSGDTPYEQYF.

This rearrangement joins TRBV16 to TRBJ1-1; TRBD1 is a possible D gene (6 bases). Germline V gene lookup returns CDR1 KGHSY and CDR2 FQNENV. This CDR3 comprises 14 residues. The chain's CDR3 is CASGGRSRDTEAFF. As DNA, the CDR3 is TGTGCAAGCGGGGGGCGGTCAAGAGACACTGAAGCTTTCTTT.

This chain links TRBV11-2 with TRBJ1-1; D might be TRBD1 (6 bases). Trimming shortened V by 6 bases and J by 0 bases, and 17 bases separated the two germline ends. This CDR3 is 16 amino acids long. Germline CDR1 is SGHAT and CDR2 is FQNNGV. CDR3 protein: CASSLTRGQMNTEAFF. CDR3 DNA sequence: TGTGCCAGCAGTCTAACAAGGGGACAAATGAACACTGAAGCTTTCTTT.

This clone was found a few times. The chain couples TRBV27 to TRBJ2-1; D may be TRBD1 (6 bases). The CDR3 is made up of 15 amino acids. CDR1 is MNHEY and CDR2 is SMNVEV in the germline V gene (reference sequence). V was shortened by 6 bases and J by 0 bases, with 12 bases between the two germline ends. The CDR3 DNA follows: TGTGCCAGCAGCGCCCAGGGGAACTCCTACAATGAGCAGTTCTTC. Its translation is CASSAQGNSYNEQFF.

The J gene is TRBJ1-5, the V gene TRBV6-1; D not certain. Between the trimmed V and J ends, which lost 3 bases and 6 bases, there was a span of 6 bases. Germline lookup yields CDR1 MNHNS and CDR2 SASEGT. The CDR3 has 12 amino acids. Here the CDR3 reads CASSDLGQPQHF. Here the CDR3 DNA reads TGTGCCAGCAGTGATTTGGGTCAGCCCCAGCATTTT.

This chain links TRBV5-1 with TRBJ2-5; 7 bases fit TRBD2. The CDR3 sequence is 14 residues long. After removal of 1 base from V and 3 bases from J, the junction contained 3 bases not matched to a gene. Per germline, CDR1 SGHRS and CDR2 YFSETQ. CDR3 residues: CASSLWREKETQYF. The CDR3 DNA reads TGCGCCAGCAGCTTGTGGCGGGAGAAAGAGACCCAGTACTTC.

This clone was recorded at least ten times. This chain uses TRBV19 with TRBJ2-1; 9 nucleotides agree with TRBD2. This CDR3 comprises 13 residues. With 10 bases clipped from V and 2 bases from J, the junction kept 3 bases outside the gene matches. In germline, CDR1 is LNHDA, CDR2 SQIVND (reference sequence). CDR3 DNA: TGTGCCACCGCTAGCGGGGCCTACAATGAGCAGTTCTTC. It encodes CATASGAYNEQFF.

There are a few counts of this clone. This chain joins TRBV15 and TRBJ2-5; D perhaps matches TRBD2 (5 bases). V lost 0 bases and J lost 4, with 12 bases in between. The CDR3 totals 15 residues. Germline V CDR1 and CDR2: LNHNV, YYDKDF (reference sequence). The CDR3 protein is CATSRDPSGLETQYF. CDR3 nucleotides: TGTGCCACCAGCAGAGATCCAAGCGGACTAGAGACCCAGTACTTC.

This clone was seen only a few times. Here the CDR3 DNA reads TGTGCCAGCGTGGGGGGACATTCACCCCTCCACTTT. Protein: CASVGGHSPLHF. The rearrangement uses TRBV28 and TRBJ1-6; a weak D match, TRBD1 (5 bases). V was cut by 8 bases and J by 8 bases, with 10 bases left in between. Germline V gene data show CDR1 as MDHEN and CDR2 as SYDVKM. The CDR3 loop spans 12 amino acids.

This chain uses TRBV12-2 with TRBJ1-2; the table's D call, TRBD1, has no DNA check behind it. TRBV12-2 is recorded as a pseudogene. There are 15 residues in the CDR3. In nucleotides, the CDR3 is TGTGCAAGTCGCTTAGTTAATAGACAGGGCTATGGCTACACCTTC. Protein product: CASRLVNRQGYGYTF.

There are a few counts of this clone. The chain joins TRBV6-1 to TRBJ2-2; either TRBD1 or TRBD2 may supply D (5 bases each). Germline values: CDR1 MNHNS, CDR2 SASEGT. V lost 6 bases, J lost 1 base, and 9 bases lay in between. This CDR3 spans 14 amino acids. CDR3 bases: TGTGCCAGCAGAACTGGGGGGAACACCGGGGAGCTGTTTTTT. Translating gives CASRTGGNTGELFF.

This sequence joins TRBV7-7 and TRBJ2-2, with 7 nucleotides matching TRBD2. The CDR3 is made up of 12 amino acids. Germline V lookup: CDR1 SSHAT, CDR2 FNYEAQ (reference sequence). The CDR3 DNA is TGTGCTAGCGGGCAGAACACCGGGGAGCTGTTTTTT. It yields the protein CASGQNTGELFF.

As regards this clone: Distinct nucleotide sequences in the sample also encode this CDR3. V gene TRBV5-1 combines with J gene TRBJ2-5; D not resolved. CDR1 and CDR2 from the germline V gene are SGHRS and YFSETQ. The V end was cut by 0 bases, the J end by 5 bases, with 2 bases between. The CDR3 length is 11 residues. The CDR3 nucleotides read TGCGCCAGCAGCTTGGAGGAGACCCAGTACTTC. Encoded protein: CASSLEETQYF.

The CDR3 sequence: CAWSDTRTDTQYF. The CDR3 DNA follows: TGTGCCTGGAGCGACACTAGAACAGATACGCAGTATTTT. The chain uses TRBV30 and TRBJ2-3, with D maybe TRBD2 (5 bases). The CDR3 is made up of 13 amino acids. V lost 3 bases and J 3 bases, leaving 10 bases between the germline ends. Germline V gene lookup returns CDR1 GTSNPN and CDR2 SVGIG (reference sequence).